The TCR beta chain under discussion was sequenced for a study of blood T cell repertoires in COVID-19. Germline V gives CDR1 SGHTA, CDR2 FQGTGA. The CDR3 is 17 residues long. V was clipped by 3 bases and J by 1 base; unmatched bases: 4. This clone was recorded only once. Generated by immunoSEQ multiplex PCR, the TCRdb table keeps only in-frame clones and is missing some. Of around 80,000 clones in the sample, around 80% were seen once. Sequencing input: peripheral blood. The receptor was isolated from a man over 45 with COVID-19, enrolled during active disease. The chain is built from TRBV7-3 and TRBJ2-2, with TRBD2 identical over 11 bases. The CDR3, as DNA: TGTGCCAGCAGCTTTTACACTAGCGGGGGGAACACCGGGGAGCTGTTTTTT. As protein: CASSFYTSGGNTGELFF.